This TCR beta chain derives from a study of cytomegalovirus exposure and HLA in healthy donors. Study in general: From 170 million or so T cells, an earlier analysis saw 90 million to 130 million unique TCR beta sequences. Notes on the study in general: It was reported in a later analysis that an Asian-associated ancestry cluster showed fewer N-insertions than the 666-donor mean.

A multiplex PCR was run with 60 Vbeta primers and 13 Jbeta primers. Generated by immunoSEQ multiplex PCR, the TCRdb table keeps only in-frame clones and is missing some. The sample includes 100,000 or so clones, around four fifths of them seen just once. The V end was cut by 2 bases, the J end by 4 bases, with 8 bases between. This CDR3 is built from 13 residues. Germline V CDR1 and CDR2: SGHNT, YYREEE (reference sequence). This clone was counted a single time. Antigen specificity is unknown. The sequenced material came from PBMCs. The clonotype comes from a middle-aged man in good health and CMV-seronegative. This rearrangement joins TRBV5-4 to TRBJ2-3; maybe TRBD1 (5 bases). The CDR3 DNA sequence: TGTGCCAGCAGCTTCGCCAGGGCAGATACGCAGTATTTT. Translating it yields CASSFARADTQYF.